This T cell receptor (beta chain) was obtained from a study of blood T cell repertoires in COVID-19. The data were produced by immunoSEQ multiplex PCR, yet TCRdb's version contains in-frame clones alone and is incomplete. The sample has over 150,000 clones, about 80% seen once. V gave up 5 bases and J gave up 2 bases, with 7 bases separating them. Germline CDR1 KGHSH, CDR2 LQKENI. The CDR3 is 12 residues long. The sequenced material came from PBMCs or T cells enriched from blood (not recorded which). The chain uses TRBV18 and TRBJ2-7; weak D call: TRBD2 (6 bases). The sequence was obtained from a man in his fifties who had recovered from COVID-19. The chain's CDR3 is CASSAGTYEQYF. CDR3 bases: TGTGCCAGCTCAGCGGGAACCTACGAGCAGTACTTC.